The clone carrying this TCR beta chain was picked up a small number of times. The target antigen is unknown. During its preparation, the TCRbeta library received unique molecular identifiers. TCRdb re-called the PCR reads with MiXCR, one entry per CDR3 protein. This table holds some 200,000 distinct CDR3 sequences, approximately 6.9% found once. These data originate in a study of T-cell reconstitution after alpha-beta-depleted transplantation in children. CDR1 and CDR2 (germline): MNHEY, SMNVEV (reference sequence). CDR3 length: 14 amino acids. Trimming took 6 bases from V and 9 from J; bases not matched to a gene: 8. Notes on the study in general: Newly produced T cells mostly accounted for T-cell counts and diversity one year post-transplant. Expanded graft clones, several hundred of them, were reportedly the source of alpha-beta T cells about two months after transplant.

This receptor was obtained from a boy aged 2 to 9 with acute lymphoblastic leukemia, due to receive a stem cell transplant. The V and J genes are TRBV27 and TRBJ1-2; 12 nucleotides agree with TRBD1. The specimen was PBMCs, collected before TCRalphabeta/CD19-depleted stem cell transplant. Here the CDR3 reads CASSPGTGGDRYTF. The CDR3 DNA follows: TGTGCCAGCAGCCCCGGGACAGGGGGCGATCGCTACACCTTC.